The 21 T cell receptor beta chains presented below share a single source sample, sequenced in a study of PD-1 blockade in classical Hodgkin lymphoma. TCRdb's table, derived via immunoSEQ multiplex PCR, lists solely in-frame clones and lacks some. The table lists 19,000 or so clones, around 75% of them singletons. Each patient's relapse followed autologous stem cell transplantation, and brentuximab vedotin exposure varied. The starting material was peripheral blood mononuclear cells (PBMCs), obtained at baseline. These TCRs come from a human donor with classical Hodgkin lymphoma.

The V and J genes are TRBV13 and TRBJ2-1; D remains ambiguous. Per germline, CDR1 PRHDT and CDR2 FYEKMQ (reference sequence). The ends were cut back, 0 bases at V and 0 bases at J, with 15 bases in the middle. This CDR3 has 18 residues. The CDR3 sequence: CASSLGSGSASSYNEQFF. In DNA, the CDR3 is TGTGCCAGCAGCTTAGGTAGTGGGTCCGCGAGCTCCTACAATGAGCAGTTCTTC. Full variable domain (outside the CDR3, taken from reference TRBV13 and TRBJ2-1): AAGVIQSPRHLIKEKRETATLKCYPIPRHDTVYWYQQGPGQDPQFLISFYEKMQSDKGSIPDRFSAQQFSDYHSELNMSSLELGDSALYFCASSLGSGSASSYNEQFFGPGTRLTVL.

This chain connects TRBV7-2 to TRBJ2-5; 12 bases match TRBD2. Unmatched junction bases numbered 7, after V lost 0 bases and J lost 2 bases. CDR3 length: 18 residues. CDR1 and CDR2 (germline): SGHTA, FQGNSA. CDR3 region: CASSLAGLAGSGQETQYF. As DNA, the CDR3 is TGTGCCAGCAGCTTAGCAGGACTAGCGGGATCGGGGCAAGAGACCCAGTACTTC.

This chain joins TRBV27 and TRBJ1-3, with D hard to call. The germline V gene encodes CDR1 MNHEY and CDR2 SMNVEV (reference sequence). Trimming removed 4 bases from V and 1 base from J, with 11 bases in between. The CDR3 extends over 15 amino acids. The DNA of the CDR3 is TGTGCCAGCAGTTCCGTGGGAGGGTCTGGAAACACCATATATTTT. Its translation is CASSSVGGSGNTIYF.

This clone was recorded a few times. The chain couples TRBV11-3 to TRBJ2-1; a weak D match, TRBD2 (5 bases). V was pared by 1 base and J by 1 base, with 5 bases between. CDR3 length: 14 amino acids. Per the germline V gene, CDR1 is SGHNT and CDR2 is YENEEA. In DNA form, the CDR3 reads TGTGCCAGCAGCTTAGGCGGGTCCTACAATGAGCAGTTCTTC. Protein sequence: CASSLGGSYNEQFF.

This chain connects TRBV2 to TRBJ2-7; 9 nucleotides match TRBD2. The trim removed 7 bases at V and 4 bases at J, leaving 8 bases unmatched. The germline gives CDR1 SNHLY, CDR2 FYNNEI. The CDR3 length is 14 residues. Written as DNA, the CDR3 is TGTGCCAGCAACCCTTGGACTAGCGAGTACGAGCAGTACTTC. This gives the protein CASNPWTSEYEQYF. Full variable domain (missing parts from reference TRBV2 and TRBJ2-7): EPEVTQTPSHQVTQMGQEVILRCVPISNHLYFYWYRQILGQKVEFLVSFYNNEISEKSEIFDDQFSVERPDGSNFTLKIRSTKLEDSAMYFCASNPWTSEYEQYFGPGTRLTVT.

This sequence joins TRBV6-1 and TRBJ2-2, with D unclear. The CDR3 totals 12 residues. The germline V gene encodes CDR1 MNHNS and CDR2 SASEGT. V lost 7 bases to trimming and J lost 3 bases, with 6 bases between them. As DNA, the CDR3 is TGTGCCAGCAATGAGGACACCGGGGAGCTGTTTTTT. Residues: CASNEDTGELFF.

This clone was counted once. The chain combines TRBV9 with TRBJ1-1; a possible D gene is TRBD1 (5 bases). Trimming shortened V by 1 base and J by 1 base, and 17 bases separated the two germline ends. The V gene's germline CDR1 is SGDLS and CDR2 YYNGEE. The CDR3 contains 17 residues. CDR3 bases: TGTGCCAGCAGCGTACATTCGGGACCCAGAGCGAACACTGAAGCTTTCTTT. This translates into CASSVHSGPRANTEAFF.

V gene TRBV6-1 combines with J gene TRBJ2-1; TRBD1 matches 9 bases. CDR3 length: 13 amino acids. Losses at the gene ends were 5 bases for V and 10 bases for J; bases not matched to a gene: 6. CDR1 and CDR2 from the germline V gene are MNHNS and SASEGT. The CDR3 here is CASSRDRASEQFF. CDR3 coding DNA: TGTGCCAGCAGTCGGGACAGGGCATCGGAGCAGTTCTTC.

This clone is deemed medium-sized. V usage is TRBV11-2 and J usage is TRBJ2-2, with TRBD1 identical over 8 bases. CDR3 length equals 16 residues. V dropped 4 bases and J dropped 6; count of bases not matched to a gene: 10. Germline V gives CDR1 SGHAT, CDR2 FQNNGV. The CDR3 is CASSSHGQGKAGELFF. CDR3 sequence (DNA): TGTGCCAGCAGCTCACACGGACAGGGAAAGGCCGGGGAGCTGTTTTTT.

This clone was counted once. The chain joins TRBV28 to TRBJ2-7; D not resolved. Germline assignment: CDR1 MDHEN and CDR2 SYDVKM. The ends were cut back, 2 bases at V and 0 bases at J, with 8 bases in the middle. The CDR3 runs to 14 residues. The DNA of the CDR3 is TGTGCCAGCAGTTTAATCGCGAGCTCCTACGAGCAGTACTTC. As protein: CASSLIASSYEQYF. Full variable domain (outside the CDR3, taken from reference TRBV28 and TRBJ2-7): DVKVTQSSRYLVKRTGEKVFLECVQDMDHENMFWYRQDPGLGLRLIYFSYDVKMKEKGDIPEGYSVSREKKERFSLILESASTNQTSMYLCASSLIASSYEQYFGPGTRLTVT.

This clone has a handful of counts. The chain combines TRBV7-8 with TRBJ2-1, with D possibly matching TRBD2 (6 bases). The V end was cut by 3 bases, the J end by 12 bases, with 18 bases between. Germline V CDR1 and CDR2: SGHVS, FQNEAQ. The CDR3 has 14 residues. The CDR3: CASSFGTSSLGQFF. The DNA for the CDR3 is TGTGCCAGCAGCTTCGGAACTAGCTCTTTGGGGCAGTTCTTC. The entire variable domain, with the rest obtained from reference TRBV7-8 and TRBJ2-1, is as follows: GAGVSQSPRYKVAKRGQDVALRCDPISGHVSLFWYQQALGQGPEFLTYFQNEAQLDKSGLPSDRFFAERPEGSVSTLKIQRTQQEDSAVYLCASSFGTSSLGQFFGPGTRLTVL.

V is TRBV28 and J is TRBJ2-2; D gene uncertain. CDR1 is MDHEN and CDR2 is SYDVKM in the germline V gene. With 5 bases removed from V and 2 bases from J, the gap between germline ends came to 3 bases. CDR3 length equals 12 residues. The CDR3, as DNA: TGTGCCAGCAGTGTCAACACCGGGGAGCTGTTTTTT. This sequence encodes CASSVNTGELFF.

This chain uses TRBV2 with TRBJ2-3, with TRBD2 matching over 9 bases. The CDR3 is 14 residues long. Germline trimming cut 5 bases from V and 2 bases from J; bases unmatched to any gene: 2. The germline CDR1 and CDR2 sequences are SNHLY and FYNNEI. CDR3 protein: CASSLAGITDTQYF. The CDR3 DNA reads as TGTGCCAGCAGTCTAGCGGGGATCACAGATACGCAGTATTTT.

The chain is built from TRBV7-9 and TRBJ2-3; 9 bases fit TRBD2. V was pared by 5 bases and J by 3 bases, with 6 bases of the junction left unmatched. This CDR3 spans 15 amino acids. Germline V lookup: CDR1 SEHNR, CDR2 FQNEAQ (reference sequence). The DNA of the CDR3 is TGTGCCAGCAGCCCAAAGACTAGCGGAACAGATACGCAGTATTTT. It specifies CASSPKTSGTDTQYF.

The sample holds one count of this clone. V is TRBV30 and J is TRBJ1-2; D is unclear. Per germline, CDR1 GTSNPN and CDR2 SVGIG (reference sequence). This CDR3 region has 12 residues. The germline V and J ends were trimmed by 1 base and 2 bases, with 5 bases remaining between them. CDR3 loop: CAWSGLNYGYTF. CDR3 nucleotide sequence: TGTGCCTGGAGTGGTCTGAACTATGGCTACACCTTC.

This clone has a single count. In DNA form, the CDR3 reads TGTGCCAGCAGTTCGTCACTATCTAGCACAGATACGCAGTATTTT. Translating it yields CASSSSLSSTDTQYF. This chain links TRBV27 with TRBJ2-3; D is undetermined. The length of the CDR3 is 15 residues. V lost 4 bases and J lost 0, with 11 bases in between. Germline V gene sequence: CDR1 MNHEY, CDR2 SMNVEV (reference sequence).

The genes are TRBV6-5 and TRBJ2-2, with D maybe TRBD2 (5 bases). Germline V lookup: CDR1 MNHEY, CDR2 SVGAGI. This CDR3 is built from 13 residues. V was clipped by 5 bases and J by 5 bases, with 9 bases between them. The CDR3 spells CASSPSGTGELFF. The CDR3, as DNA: TGTGCCAGCAGTCCCTCGGGAACCGGGGAGCTGTTTTTT.

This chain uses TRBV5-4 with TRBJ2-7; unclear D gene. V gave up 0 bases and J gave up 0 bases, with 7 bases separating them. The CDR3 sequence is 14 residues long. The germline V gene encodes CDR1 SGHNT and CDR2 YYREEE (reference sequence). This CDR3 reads CASSLARSSYEQYF. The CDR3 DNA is TGTGCCAGCAGCTTGGCCAGGAGCTCCTACGAGCAGTACTTC.

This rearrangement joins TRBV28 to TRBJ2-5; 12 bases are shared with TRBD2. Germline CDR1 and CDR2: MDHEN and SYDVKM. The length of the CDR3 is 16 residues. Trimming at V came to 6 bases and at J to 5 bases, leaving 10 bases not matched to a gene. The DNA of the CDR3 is TGTGCCAGCAGGACTAGCGGGGGCCTTTCTAGGGAGACCCAGTACTTC. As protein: CASRTSGGLSRETQYF.

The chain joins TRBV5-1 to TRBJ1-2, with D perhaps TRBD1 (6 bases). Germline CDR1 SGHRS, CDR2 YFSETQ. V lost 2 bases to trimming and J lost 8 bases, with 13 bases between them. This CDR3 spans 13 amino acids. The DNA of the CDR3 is TGCGCCAGCAGCTTAGGGGGGGCGCAGGGCTACACCTTC. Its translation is CASSLGGAQGYTF. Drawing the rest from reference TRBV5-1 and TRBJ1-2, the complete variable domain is KAGVTQTPRYLIKTRGQQVTLSCSPISGHRSVSWYQQTPGQGLQFLFEYFSETQRNKGNFPGRFSGRQFSNSRSEMNVSTLELGDSALYLCASSLGGAQGYTFGSGTRLTVV.

CDR3 sequence reads: CASSLLLLAGGNPHTQYF. As DNA, the CDR3 is TGTGCCAGCAGTTTATTACTACTAGCGGGAGGGAATCCCCATACGCAGTATTTT. V usage is TRBV27 and J usage is TRBJ2-3, with TRBD2 matching 13 bases. Germline CDR1 reads MNHEY; CDR2 reads SMNVEV (reference sequence). Trimming took 1 base from V and 7 from J; bases not matched to a gene: 11. This CDR3 region has 18 residues.